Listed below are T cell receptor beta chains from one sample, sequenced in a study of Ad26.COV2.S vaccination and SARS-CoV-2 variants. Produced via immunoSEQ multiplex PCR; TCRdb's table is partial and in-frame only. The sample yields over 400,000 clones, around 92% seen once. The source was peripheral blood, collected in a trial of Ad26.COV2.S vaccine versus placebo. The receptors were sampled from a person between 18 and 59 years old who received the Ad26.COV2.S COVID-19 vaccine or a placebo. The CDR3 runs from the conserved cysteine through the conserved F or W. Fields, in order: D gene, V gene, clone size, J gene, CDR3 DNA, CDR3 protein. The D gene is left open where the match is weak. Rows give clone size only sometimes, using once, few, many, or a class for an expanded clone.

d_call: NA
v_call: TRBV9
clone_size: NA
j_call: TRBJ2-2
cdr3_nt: TGTGCCAGCAGCTTGCGGGACGGACAGAAGACCGGGGAGCTGTTTTTT
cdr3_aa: CASSLRDGQKTGELFF

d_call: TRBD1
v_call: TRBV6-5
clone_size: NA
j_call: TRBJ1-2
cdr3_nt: TGTGCCAGCAGTTACTCAGGGACAGGGGTCTATGGCTACACCTTC
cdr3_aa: CASSYSGTGVYGYTF

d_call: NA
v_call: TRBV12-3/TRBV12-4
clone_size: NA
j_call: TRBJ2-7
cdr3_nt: TGTGCCAGCGGTACAGGGCAGTACGAGCAGTACTTC
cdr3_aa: CASGTGQYEQYF

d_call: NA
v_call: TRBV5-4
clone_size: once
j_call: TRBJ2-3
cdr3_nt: TGTGCCAGCAGTTCCACTAGCACAGATACGCAGTATTTT
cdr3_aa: CASSSTSTDTQYF

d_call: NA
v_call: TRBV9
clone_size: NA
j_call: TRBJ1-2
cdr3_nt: TGTGCCAGCAGCCCTCTTGGGACAAGTATAAACTATGGCTACACCTTC
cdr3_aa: CASSPLGTSINYGYTF

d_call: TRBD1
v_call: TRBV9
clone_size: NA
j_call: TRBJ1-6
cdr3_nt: TGTGCCAGCAGCGTCACAGGGGAGAATTCACCCCTCCACTTT
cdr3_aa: CASSVTGENSPLHF

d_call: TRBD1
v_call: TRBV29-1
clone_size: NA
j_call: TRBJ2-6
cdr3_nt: TGCAGCGCCTACAGGGGGACTGGGGCCAACGTCCTGACTTTC
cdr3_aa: CSAYRGTGANVLTF

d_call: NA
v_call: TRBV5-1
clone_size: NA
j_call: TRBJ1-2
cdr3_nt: TGCGCCAGCAGCTTGGTTTACAGCGATGGCTACACCTTC
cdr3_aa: CASSLVYSDGYTF

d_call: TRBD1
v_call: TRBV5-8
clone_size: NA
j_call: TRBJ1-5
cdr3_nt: TGTGCCAGCAGTAATGTCGGCCCGCAGGGGGACAATCAGCCCCAGCATTTT
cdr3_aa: CASSNVGPQGDNQPQHF

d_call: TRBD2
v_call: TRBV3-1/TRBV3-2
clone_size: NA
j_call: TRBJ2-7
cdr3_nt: TGTGCCAGCAGCCAAGATCGTCGGGGGGTACGGACCTCCTACGAGCAGTACTTC
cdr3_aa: CASSQDRRGVRTSYEQYF

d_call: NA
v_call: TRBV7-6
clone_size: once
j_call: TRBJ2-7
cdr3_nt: TGTGCCAGCAGCTTAGTTGCGGGGAACTACGAGCAGTACTTC
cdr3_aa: CASSLVAGNYEQYF

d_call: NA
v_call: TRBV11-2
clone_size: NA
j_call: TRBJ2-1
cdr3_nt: TGTGCCAGCAGCTTAGCCCCCCGGGGATGGAATGAGCAGTTCTTC
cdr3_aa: CASSLAPRGWNEQFF

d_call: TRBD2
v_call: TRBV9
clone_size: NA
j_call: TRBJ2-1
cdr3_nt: TGTGCCAGCAGCGTAGTCCCTAGCGGGGGGGTATCAGAGCAGTTCTTC
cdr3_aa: CASSVVPSGGVSEQFF

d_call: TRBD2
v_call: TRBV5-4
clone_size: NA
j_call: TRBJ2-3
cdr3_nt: TGTGCCAGCAGCTTGTATCCTAGCGGGGGGAGCACAGATACGCAGTATTTT
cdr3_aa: CASSLYPSGGSTDTQYF

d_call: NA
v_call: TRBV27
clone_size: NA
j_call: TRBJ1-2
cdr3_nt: TGTGCCAGCAGTTTCTCGGGTTTTGCCGACTACACCTTC
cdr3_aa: CASSFSGFADYTF

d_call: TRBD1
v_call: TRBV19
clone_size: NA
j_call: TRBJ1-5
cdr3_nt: TGTGCCAGTAGTAGGGACAGTAAACAGCCCCAGCATTTT
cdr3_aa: CASSRDSKQPQHF

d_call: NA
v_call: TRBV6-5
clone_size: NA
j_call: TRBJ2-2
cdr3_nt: TGTGCCAGCACCACGGGGGACCTGAACTACGGGGAGCTGTTTTTT
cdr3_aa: CASTTGDLNYGELFF

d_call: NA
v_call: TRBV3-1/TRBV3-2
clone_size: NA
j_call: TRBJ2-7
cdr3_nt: TGTGCCAGCAGCCAAGATCTAGGGAGCTCCTACGAGCAGTACTTC
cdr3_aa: CASSQDLGSSYEQYF

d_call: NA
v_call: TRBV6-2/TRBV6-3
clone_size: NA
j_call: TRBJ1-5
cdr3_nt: TGTGCCAGCAGTTACGCGGGGCCGACCGGCAATCAGCCCCAGCATTTT
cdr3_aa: CASSYAGPTGNQPQHF

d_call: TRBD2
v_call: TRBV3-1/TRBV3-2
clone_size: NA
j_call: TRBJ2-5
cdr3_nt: TGTGCCAGCAGCCAAGATCTGTATGGCGGGGGGGCCGAGACCCAGTACTTC
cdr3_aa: CASSQDLYGGGAETQYF

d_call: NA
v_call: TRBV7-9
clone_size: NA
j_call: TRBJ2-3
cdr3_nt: TGTGCCAGCAGCTCCCCGACAGACTACACAGATACGCAGTATTTT
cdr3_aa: CASSSPTDYTDTQYF

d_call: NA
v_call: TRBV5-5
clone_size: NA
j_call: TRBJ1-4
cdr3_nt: TGTGCCAGCAGCTTGGGTGGCAGTGCAACTAATGAAAAACTGTTTTTT
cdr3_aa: CASSLGGSATNEKLFF

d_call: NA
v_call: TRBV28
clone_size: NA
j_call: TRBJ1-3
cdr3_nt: TGTGCCAGCAGTTTAAGATCCGTCGGAAACACCATATATTTT
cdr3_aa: CASSLRSVGNTIYF

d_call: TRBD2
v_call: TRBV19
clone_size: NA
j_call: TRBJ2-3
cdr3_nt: TGTGCCAGTAGCCCCGCGGGGGGGTTGGGTACAGATACGCAGTATTTT
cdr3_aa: CASSPAGGLGTDTQYF

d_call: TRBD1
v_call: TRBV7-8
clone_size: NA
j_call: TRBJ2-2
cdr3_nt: TGTGCCAGCACCTCAACGACAGGGGCCGGGGAGCTGTTTTTT
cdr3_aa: CASTSTTGAGELFF

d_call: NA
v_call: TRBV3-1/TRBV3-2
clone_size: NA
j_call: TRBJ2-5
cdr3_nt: TGTGCCAGCAGCCCACGCCGGGGGCAGGGAGAGACCCAGTACTTC
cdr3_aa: CASSPRRGQGETQYF

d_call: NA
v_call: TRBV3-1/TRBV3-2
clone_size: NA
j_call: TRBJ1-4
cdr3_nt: TGTGCCAGCAGCCAAGATGAAGGAAAACTGTTTTTT
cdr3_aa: CASSQDEGKLFF

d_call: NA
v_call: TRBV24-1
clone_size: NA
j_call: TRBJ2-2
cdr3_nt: TGTGCCACCAGTGAGACAAGGGATACCGGGGAGCTGTTTTTT
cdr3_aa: CATSETRDTGELFF

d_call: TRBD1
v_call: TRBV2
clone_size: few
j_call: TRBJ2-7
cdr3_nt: TGTGCCAGCGGGGGACAGGGCCGACCCTCCTACGAGCAGTACTTC
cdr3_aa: CASGGQGRPSYEQYF

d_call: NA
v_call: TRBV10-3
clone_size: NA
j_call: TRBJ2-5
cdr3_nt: TGTGCCATCAGTGAGACAGAGACCCAGTACTTC
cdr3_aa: CAISETETQYF

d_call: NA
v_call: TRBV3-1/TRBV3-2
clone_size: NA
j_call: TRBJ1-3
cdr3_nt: TGTGCCAGCAGCCCAGGGACACACTCTGGAAACACCATATATTTT
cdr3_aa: CASSPGTHSGNTIYF

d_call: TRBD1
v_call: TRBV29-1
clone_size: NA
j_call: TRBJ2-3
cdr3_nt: TGCAGCACCTTGACGACAGGGAAAACAGATACGCAGTATTTT
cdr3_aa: CSTLTTGKTDTQYF

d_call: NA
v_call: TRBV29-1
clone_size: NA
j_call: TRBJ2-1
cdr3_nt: TGCAGCGCCGGGGCACAGATCGATAGACCATACAATGAGCAGTTCTTC
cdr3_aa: CSAGAQIDRPYNEQFF

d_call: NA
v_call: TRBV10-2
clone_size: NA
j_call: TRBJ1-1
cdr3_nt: TGCGCCAGCGGCAGGGGTGGAACTGAAGCTTTCTTT
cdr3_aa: CASGRGGTEAFF

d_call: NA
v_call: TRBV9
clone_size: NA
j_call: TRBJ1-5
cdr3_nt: TGTGCCAGCAGCCCTACCCCGGGGGGGCAGCCCCAGCATTTT
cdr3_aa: CASSPTPGGQPQHF

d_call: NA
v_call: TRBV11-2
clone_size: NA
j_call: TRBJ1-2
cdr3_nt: TGTGCCAGCAGCTTAGTATACGGCGACTATGGCTACACCTTC
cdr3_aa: CASSLVYGDYGYTF

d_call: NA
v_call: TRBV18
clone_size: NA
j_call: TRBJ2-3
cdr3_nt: TGTGCCAGCTCACCACTCCGGGACTCTAGCACAGATACGCAGTATTTT
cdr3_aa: CASSPLRDSSTDTQYF

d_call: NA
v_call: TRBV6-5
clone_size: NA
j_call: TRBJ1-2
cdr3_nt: TGTGCCAGCAGGACAGGCGCCTACTATGGCTACACCTTC
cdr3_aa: CASRTGAYYGYTF

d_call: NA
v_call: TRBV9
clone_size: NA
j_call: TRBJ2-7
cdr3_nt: TGTGCCAGCAGCGTTGGCGGGGGCCCGACCTACGAGCAGTACTTC
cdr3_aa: CASSVGGGPTYEQYF

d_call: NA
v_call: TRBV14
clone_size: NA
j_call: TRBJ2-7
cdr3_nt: TGTGCCAGCAGCCGGGCGGTAGGGAGATCCTACGAGCAGTACTTC
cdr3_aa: CASSRAVGRSYEQYF

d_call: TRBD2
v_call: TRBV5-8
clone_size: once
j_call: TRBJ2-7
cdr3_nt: TGTGCCAGCAGCGGTCGACTAGCGGGGTCGTACGAGCAGTACTTC
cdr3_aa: CASSGRLAGSYEQYF

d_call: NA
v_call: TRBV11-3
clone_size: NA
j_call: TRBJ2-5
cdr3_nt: TGTGCCAGCAGCTTAGGCCCACGGACCCAGTACTTC
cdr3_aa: CASSLGPRTQYF

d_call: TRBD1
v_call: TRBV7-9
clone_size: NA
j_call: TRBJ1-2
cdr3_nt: TGTGCCAGCAGCTTACCCGACAGGGTTTTAACTGATGGCTACACCTTC
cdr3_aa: CASSLPDRVLTDGYTF

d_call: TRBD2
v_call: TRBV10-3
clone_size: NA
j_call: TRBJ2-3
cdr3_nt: TGTGCCATCAGTGAGTCGACTAGCGTCGATACGCAGTATTTT
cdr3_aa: CAISESTSVDTQYF

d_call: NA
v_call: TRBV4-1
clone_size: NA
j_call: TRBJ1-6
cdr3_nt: TGCGCCAGCAGCCCAGGTGGGCGTCTTAATTCACCCCTCCACTTT
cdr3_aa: CASSPGGRLNSPLHF

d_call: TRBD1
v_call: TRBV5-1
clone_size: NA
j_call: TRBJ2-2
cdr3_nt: TGCGCCAGCTCAGCAGGGACAGCCACGGGGGAGCTGTTTTTT
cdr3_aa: CASSAGTATGELFF

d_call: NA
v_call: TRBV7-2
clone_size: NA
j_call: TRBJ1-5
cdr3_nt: TGTGCCAGCAGCCCACGGGGGGGGAATCAGCCCCAGCATTTT
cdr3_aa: CASSPRGGNQPQHF

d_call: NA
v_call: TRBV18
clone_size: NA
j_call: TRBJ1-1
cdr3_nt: TGTGCCAGCTCAGACGACACGAGGGTTAACACTGAAGCTTTCTTT
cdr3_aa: CASSDDTRVNTEAFF

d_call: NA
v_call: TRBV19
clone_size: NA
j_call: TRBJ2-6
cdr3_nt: TGTGCCACTCGGACAGCGATGGGCGGGGCCAACGTCCTGACTTTC
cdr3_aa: CATRTAMGGANVLTF

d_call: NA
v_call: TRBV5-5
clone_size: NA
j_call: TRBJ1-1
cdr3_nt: TGTGCCAGCAGCTGGCTAATGATGAACACTGAAGCTTTCTTT
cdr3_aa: CASSWLMMNTEAFF

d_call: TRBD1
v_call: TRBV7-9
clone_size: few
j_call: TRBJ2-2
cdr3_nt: TGTGCCAGCAAGGACAGGACGAACACCGGGGAGCTGTTTTTT
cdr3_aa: CASKDRTNTGELFF

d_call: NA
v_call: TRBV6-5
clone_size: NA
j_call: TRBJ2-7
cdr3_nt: TGTGCCAGCAGTTACAAACAGTCCTCCTACGAGCAGTACTTC
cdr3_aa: CASSYKQSSYEQYF

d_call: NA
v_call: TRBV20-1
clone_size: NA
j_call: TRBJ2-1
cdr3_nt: TGCAGTGCTAGAGGTAAGGTTGAGCAGTTCTTC
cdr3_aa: CSARGKVEQFF

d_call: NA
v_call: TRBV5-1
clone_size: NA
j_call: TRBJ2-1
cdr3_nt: TGCGCCAGCAGCGTGGACACTCCCGCTAGGCAGTTCTTC
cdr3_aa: CASSVDTPARQFF

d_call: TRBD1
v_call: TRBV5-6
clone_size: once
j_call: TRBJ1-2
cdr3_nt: TGTGCCAGCAGCTTGATAACAGGGGATGGCTACACCTTC
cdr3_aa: CASSLITGDGYTF